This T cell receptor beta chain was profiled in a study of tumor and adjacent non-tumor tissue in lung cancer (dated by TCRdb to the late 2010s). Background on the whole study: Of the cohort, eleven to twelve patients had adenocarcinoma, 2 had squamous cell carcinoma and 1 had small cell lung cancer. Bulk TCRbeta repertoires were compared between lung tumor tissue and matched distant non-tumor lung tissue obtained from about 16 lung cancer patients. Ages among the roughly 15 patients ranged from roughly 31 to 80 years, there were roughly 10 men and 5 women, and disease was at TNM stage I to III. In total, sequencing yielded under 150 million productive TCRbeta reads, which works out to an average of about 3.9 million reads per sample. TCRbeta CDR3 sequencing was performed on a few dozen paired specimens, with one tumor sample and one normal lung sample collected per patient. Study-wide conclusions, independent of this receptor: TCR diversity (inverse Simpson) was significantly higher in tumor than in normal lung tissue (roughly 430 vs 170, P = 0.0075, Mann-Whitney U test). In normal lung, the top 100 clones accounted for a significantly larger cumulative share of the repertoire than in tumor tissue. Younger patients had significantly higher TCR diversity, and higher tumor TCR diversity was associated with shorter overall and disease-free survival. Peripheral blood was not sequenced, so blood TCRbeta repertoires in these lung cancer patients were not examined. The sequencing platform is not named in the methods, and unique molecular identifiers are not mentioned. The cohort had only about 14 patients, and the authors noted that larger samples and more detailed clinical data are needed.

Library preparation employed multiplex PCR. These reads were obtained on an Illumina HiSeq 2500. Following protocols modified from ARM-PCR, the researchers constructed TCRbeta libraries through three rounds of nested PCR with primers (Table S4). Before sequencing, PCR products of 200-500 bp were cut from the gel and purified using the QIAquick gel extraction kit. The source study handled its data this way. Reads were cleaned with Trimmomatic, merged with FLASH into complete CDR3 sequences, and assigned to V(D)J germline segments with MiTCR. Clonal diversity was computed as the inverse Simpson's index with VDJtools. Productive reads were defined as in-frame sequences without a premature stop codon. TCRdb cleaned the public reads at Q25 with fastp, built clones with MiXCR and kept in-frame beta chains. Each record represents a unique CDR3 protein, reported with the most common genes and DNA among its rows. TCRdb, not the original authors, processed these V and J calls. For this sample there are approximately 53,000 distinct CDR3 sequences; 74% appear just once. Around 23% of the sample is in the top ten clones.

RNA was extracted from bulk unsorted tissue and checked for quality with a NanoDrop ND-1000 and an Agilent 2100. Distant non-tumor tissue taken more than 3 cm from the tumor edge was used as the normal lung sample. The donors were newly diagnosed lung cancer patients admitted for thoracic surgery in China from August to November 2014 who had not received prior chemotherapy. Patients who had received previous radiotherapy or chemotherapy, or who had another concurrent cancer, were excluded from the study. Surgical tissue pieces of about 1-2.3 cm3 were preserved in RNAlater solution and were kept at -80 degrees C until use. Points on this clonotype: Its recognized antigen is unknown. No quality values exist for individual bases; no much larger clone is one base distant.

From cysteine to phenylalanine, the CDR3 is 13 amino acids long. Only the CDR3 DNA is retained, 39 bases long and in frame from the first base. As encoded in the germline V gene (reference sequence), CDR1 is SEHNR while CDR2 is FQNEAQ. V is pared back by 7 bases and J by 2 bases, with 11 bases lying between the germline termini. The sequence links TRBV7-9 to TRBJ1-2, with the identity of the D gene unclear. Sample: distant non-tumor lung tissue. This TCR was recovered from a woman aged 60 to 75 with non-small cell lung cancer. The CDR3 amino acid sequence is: CASNPGLNYGYTF. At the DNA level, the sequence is TGTGCCAGCAACCCGGGCCTCAACTATGGCTACACCTTC.